This T cell receptor beta chain was found in a study of CD8 T cells in ankylosing spondylitis. One entry per CDR3 protein results from TCRdb running MiXCR on the 5' RACE reads. Here the sample spans roughly 150,000 distinct CDR3 sequences, 25% to 35% being singletons. This clonotype has a count of ten or more. Sequences were obtained from synovial fluid, either unsorted or a sorted T cell fraction (not recorded which). The clonotype was recovered from a male donor with ankylosing spondylitis.

The CDR3 region has the DNA TGCGCCAGCAGCTTGAATGTGAACACTGAAGCTTTCTTT. This gives the protein CASSLNVNTEAFF. The chain employs TRBV5-1 and TRBJ1-1; no definite D call. Germline values: CDR1 SGHRS, CDR2 YFSETQ. V was pared by 1 base and J by 0 bases, with 4 bases between. This CDR3 contains 13 residues.